These 22 T cell receptor beta chains share one sample of origin, sequenced in a study of blood T cell repertoires in COVID-19. The protocol was immunoSEQ multiplex PCR, while the TCRdb copy is restricted to in-frame clones and leaves out a portion. This repertoire shows approximately 70,000 clones, roughly nine tenths found once; its top ten account for about 2.5%. The sequencing sample was made of peripheral blood. These TCRs come from a human donor in a cohort sampled during active COVID-19.

The chain couples TRBV19 to TRBJ1-4; D is perhaps TRBD1 (5 bases). The CDR3 sequence is 14 residues long. Germline CDR1 and CDR2: LNHDA and SQIVND (reference sequence). V was shortened by 7 bases and J by 6 bases, with 15 bases between the two germline ends. CDR3 region: CASISKGEDEKLFF. CDR3 coding DNA: TGTGCCAGTATATCTAAAGGGGAGGATGAAAAACTGTTTTTT.

V gene TRBV18 combines with J gene TRBJ2-5, with 7 bases aligning to TRBD1. The J segment lost 2 bases and the V segment lost 8 bases, leaving 8 bases of the junction unmatched. The germline gives CDR1 KGHSH, CDR2 LQKENI. The CDR3 length is 14 residues. The CDR3 DNA reads TGTGCCAGCGAACAGGGGTGGCCTCAAGAGACCCAGTACTTC. Translating gives CASEQGWPQETQYF.

The rearrangement links TRBV2 to TRBJ2-6; a possible D gene is TRBD1 (5 bases). Germline assignment: CDR1 SNHLY and CDR2 FYNNEI. The CDR3 contains 16 residues. Trimming shortened V by 7 bases and J by 4 bases, and 17 bases separated the two germline ends. CDR3 sequence (DNA): TGTGCCAGCATGAGGACACACGGCGGAGGGGCCAACGTCCTGACTTTC. This codes for CASMRTHGGGANVLTF.

CDR3 nucleotide sequence: TGTGCCAGCAGCTTAACGGGAGCGGGCGGGACAGATACGCAGTATTTT. Amino acid sequence: CASSLTGAGGTDTQYF. This chain connects TRBV7-2 to TRBJ2-3, with D possibly being TRBD2 (6 bases). The CDR3 runs 16 residues. V lost 2 bases and J 3 bases, leaving 15 bases between the germline ends. Germline assignment: CDR1 SGHTA and CDR2 FQGNSA.

The chain carries TRBV2 and TRBJ2-1, with TRBD2 matching over 11 bases. The CDR3 sequence is 16 residues long. Looked up from germline, CDR1 is SNHLY and CDR2 is FYNNEI. Trimming removed 3 bases from V and 7 bases from J; junction bases left unmatched: 8. The CDR3 loop is CASSDGGGLAVNEQFF. In nucleotides, the CDR3 is TGTGCCAGCAGTGACGGAGGGGGACTAGCGGTTAATGAGCAGTTCTTC.

The V and J genes are TRBV7-9 and TRBJ1-2; 12 bases fit TRBD1. CDR3 length: 13 residues. With V trimmed by 8 bases and J by 8 bases, 6 bases remained unmatched. In germline, CDR1 is SEHNR, CDR2 FQNEAQ (reference sequence). The DNA of the CDR3 is TGTGCCAGCTCCGGGACAGGGGGCGTCGGCTACACCTTC. This gives the protein CASSGTGGVGYTF.

The V call is TRBV7-2, the J call TRBJ2-1, with TRBD2 matching over 12 bases. The ends lost 4 bases at V and 6 bases at J; junction bases unmatched: 4. The CDR3 runs 15 residues. Germline loops: CDR1 SGHTA, CDR2 FQGNSA. In DNA, the CDR3 is TGTGCCAGCAGCTCTCTAGCGGGGGGGCGCAATGAGCAGTTCTTC. Translating gives CASSSLAGGRNEQFF.

This rearrangement joins TRBV7-2 to TRBJ2-6; no firm D call. The germline CDR1 and CDR2 sequences are SGHTA and FQGNSA. V was trimmed by 6 bases and J by 4 bases, leaving 13 bases between them. The CDR3 is made up of 15 amino acids. CDR3 DNA: TGTGCCAGCAGGCTCACTCTACCAGGGGCCAACGTCCTGACTTTC. Protein product: CASRLTLPGANVLTF.

The chain couples TRBV5-1 to TRBJ1-5; 7 bases match TRBD1. The ends lost 4 bases at V and 0 bases at J; junction bases unmatched: 7. There are 16 residues in the CDR3. CDR1 is SGHRS and CDR2 is YFSETQ in the germline V gene. For the CDR3, the DNA is TGCGCCAGCAGCCCCGGGACAGTTTATAGCAATCAGCCCCAGCATTTT. Encoded protein: CASSPGTVYSNQPQHF.

The gene calls are TRBV27 and TRBJ2-1; 7 bases are a match to TRBD1. Germline lookup yields CDR1 MNHEY and CDR2 SMNVEV (reference sequence). V dropped 6 bases and J dropped 4; count of bases not matched to a gene: 6. This CDR3 is 14 amino acids long. Here the CDR3 reads CASSIGQAYNEQFF. The CDR3 DNA follows: TGTGCCAGCAGCATCGGACAGGCTTACAATGAGCAGTTCTTC.

The rearrangement joins TRBV19 to TRBJ1-2, with D uncertain. The CDR3 runs to 12 residues. V was cut by 1 base and J by 7 bases, with 7 bases left in between. The germline CDR1 and CDR2 sequences are LNHDA and SQIVND (reference sequence). CDR3 nucleotide sequence: TGTGCCAGTAGTATAGCTCACGGTGGCTACACCTTC. This codes for CASSIAHGGYTF. Using reference TRBV19 and TRBJ1-2 for the parts outside the CDR3, the full variable domain is DGGITQSPKYLFRKEGQNVTLSCEQNLNHDAMYWYRQDPGQGLRLIYYSQIVNDFQKGDIAEGYSVSREKKESFPLTVTSAQKNPTAFYLCASSIAHGGYTFGSGTRLTVV.

The chain is built from TRBV5-4 and TRBJ2-7, with 8 bases identical to TRBD1. J was trimmed by 1 base and V by 5 bases; bases with no gene match: 5. The CDR3 has 14 amino acids. CDR1 and CDR2 from the germline V gene are SGHNT and YYREEE (reference sequence). CDR3 residues: CASSDRGGSYEQYF. The CDR3 DNA reads as TGTGCCAGCAGTGACAGGGGAGGTTCCTACGAGCAGTACTTC.

The chain employs TRBV6-5 and TRBJ1-2; the match to TRBD1 covers 7 bases. V was pared by 0 bases and J by 6 bases, with 7 bases of the junction left unmatched. This CDR3 has 15 residues. Per germline, CDR1 MNHEY and CDR2 SVGAGI. CDR3 loop: CASSYSGQQGHGYTF. The CDR3 bases are TGTGCCAGCAGTTACTCGGGACAGCAAGGGCATGGCTACACCTTC.

V gene TRBV11-2 combines with J gene TRBJ1-3; no clear D gene. Looked up from germline, CDR1 is SGHAT and CDR2 is FQNNGV. This CDR3 is built from 15 residues. The V end lost 1 base, the J end lost 4 bases, and 11 bases lay between the germline ends. The CDR3 reads CASSLVPAEGNTIYF. The CDR3, as DNA: TGTGCCAGCAGCTTAGTTCCGGCGGAGGGAAACACCATATATTTT.

The chain couples TRBV4-1 to TRBJ2-1; D perhaps matches TRBD1 (5 bases). This CDR3 contains 14 residues. Germline loops: CDR1 MGHRA, CDR2 YSYEKL. V lost 0 bases and J 7 bases, leaving 10 bases between the germline ends. The CDR3 DNA sequence: TGCGCCAGCAGCCAAGACGGCAGGGATAATGAGCAGTTCTTC. Translation gives CASSQDGRDNEQFF.

The rearrangement uses TRBV18 and TRBJ2-3; TRBD1 matches 7 bases. CDR3 length: 13 amino acids. In germline, CDR1 is KGHSH, CDR2 LQKENI. After removal of 5 bases from V and 4 bases from J, the junction contained 3 bases not matched to a gene. This CDR3 reads CASSLTGADTQYF. CDR3 nucleotide sequence: TGTGCCAGCTCATTAACAGGGGCAGATACGCAGTATTTT.

This clone was recorded once. This sequence joins TRBV5-6 and TRBJ2-1; TRBD1 is a possible D gene (5 bases). Germline assignment: CDR1 SGHDT and CDR2 YYEEEE. The V end was cut by 4 bases, the J end by 6 bases, with 11 bases between. The CDR3 runs 13 residues. The DNA of the CDR3 is TGTGCCAGCAGCCCGACAGCTCCCAATGAGCAGTTCTTC. Amino acids: CASSPTAPNEQFF.

V gene TRBV7-2 combines with J gene TRBJ1-2, with TRBD1 matching 7 bases. Germline lookup yields CDR1 SGHTA and CDR2 FQGNSA. There are 15 residues in the CDR3. V lost 5 bases, J lost 2 bases, and 8 bases stayed unmatched. CDR3 sequence: CASSRTGTENYGYTF. The CDR3 DNA follows: TGTGCCAGCAGCCGTACTGGGACAGAAAACTATGGCTACACCTTC.

The genes are TRBV12-3 or TRBV12-4 and TRBJ2-1; 7 nucleotides line up with TRBD1. The V and J ends lost 6 bases and 11 bases, in that order; junction bases with no gene match: 7. CDR3 length: 12 amino acids. The CDR3 DNA follows: TGTGCCAGCAGCTCGGGACAGAAGAAGCAGTTCTTC. The encoded protein is CASSSGQKKQFF.

The J gene is TRBJ2-1, the V gene TRBV7-3; unclear D gene. Trimming left V 4 bases short and J 6 bases short, with 10 bases between. Germline V CDR1 and CDR2: SGHTA, FQGTGA. The CDR3 is made up of 13 amino acids. This chain's CDR3 is CASSSLVPNEQFF. The CDR3 nucleotides are TGTGCCAGCAGCTCACTCGTTCCCAATGAGCAGTTCTTC. Based on the CDR3 plus reference TRBV7-3 and TRBJ2-1, the full variable domain is GAGVSQTPSNKVTEKGKYVELRCDPISGHTALYWYRQSLGQGPEFLIYFQGTGAADDSGLPNDRFFAVRPEGSVSTLKIQRTERGDSAVYLCASSSLVPNEQFFGPGTRLTVL.

This CDR3 reads CASSQGQLSTDTQYF. CDR3 in DNA: TGTGCCAGCAGCCAGGGACAGCTCAGCACAGATACGCAGTATTTT. The chain couples TRBV11-2 to TRBJ2-3; TRBD1 agrees at 7 bases. V lost 5 bases, J lost 0 bases, and 5 bases stayed unmatched. CDR1 and CDR2 from the germline V gene are SGHAT and FQNNGV. The CDR3 consists of 15 residues.

CDR3: CASSEALGSPSTDTQYF. DNA of the CDR3: TGTGCCAGCAGTGAAGCGTTGGGCAGTCCTAGCACAGATACGCAGTATTTT. The gene calls are TRBV6-1 and TRBJ2-3; D unresolved. Germline values: CDR1 MNHNS, CDR2 SASEGT. Trimming left V 0 bases short and J 0 bases short, with 13 bases between. The CDR3 totals 17 residues.